Below, 27 T cell receptor beta chains from the same sample are listed, as sequenced in a study of a mutant IDH1 vaccine in newly diagnosed glioma. Described time point: week 47, end of study. Every single dose of the vaccine, 300 ug of mutant IDH1 20-mer peptide, came with topical imiquimod. Libraries were prepared by immunoSEQ multiplex PCR; TCRdb keeps only in-frame clonotypes and omits some of them. This sample has around 50,000 clones, with around 84% found just once. Their antigen targets remain unknown. Sequences were derived from PBMCs, sampled from a glioma patient whose treatment included an IDH1 peptide vaccine. The receptors here all came from a woman in her twenties or thirties with glioma. Some clones in this sample may be carry-over from other donors' samples.

The chain joins TRBV19 to TRBJ2-6; 7 bases map to TRBD1. V was clipped by 3 bases and J by 2 bases; unmatched bases: 1. CDR3 size: 15 residues. Germline values: CDR1 LNHDA, CDR2 SQIVND (reference sequence). The CDR3 nucleotides are TGTGCCAGTAGTATTACAGGGGCTGGGGCCAACGTCCTGACTTTC. Its translation: CASSITGAGANVLTF.

V is TRBV5-1 and J is TRBJ1-5, with a weak D call TRBD1 (5 bases). CDR3 length: 16 amino acids. V was pared by 0 bases and J by 0 bases, with 10 bases between. Germline CDR1 and CDR2: SGHRS and YFSETQ. The CDR3 sequence is CASSLGVQGSNQPQHF. CDR3 DNA sequence: TGCGCCAGCAGCTTGGGGGTGCAGGGTAGCAATCAGCCCCAGCATTTT.

This clone was detected a few times. V usage is TRBV29-1 and J usage is TRBJ1-1; 7 bases line up with TRBD1. Trimming removed 5 bases from V and 1 base from J; junction bases left unmatched: 4. From germline, CDR1 is SQVTM and CDR2 ANQGSEA. This CDR3 is built from 13 residues. The CDR3, as DNA: TGCAGCGTTTATCGACAGGGGAACACTGAAGCTTTCTTT. This codes for CSVYRQGNTEAFF.

This clone was seen a single time. The rearrangement joins TRBV4-2 to TRBJ1-4; no clear D gene. CDR1 is LGHNA and CDR2 is YNFKEQ in the germline V gene. The CDR3 is 15 amino acids. V was cut by 0 bases and J by 4 bases, with 9 bases left in between. In DNA form, the CDR3 reads TGTGCCAGCAGCCAAGACAGGTCGAGTAATGAAAAACTGTTTTTT. This translates into CASSQDRSSNEKLFF.

The V and J genes are TRBV7-2 and TRBJ2-3; 11 nucleotides align to TRBD2. The V gene's germline CDR1 is SGHTA and CDR2 FQGNSA. After removal of 5 bases from V and 4 bases from J, the junction contained 5 bases not matched to a gene. The CDR3 spans 15 residues. The CDR3 spells CASSLTSGNPDTQYF. DNA of the CDR3: TGTGCCAGCAGCCTGACTAGCGGGAACCCAGATACGCAGTATTTT. The whole variable domain, filled in from reference TRBV7-2 and TRBJ2-3, reads GAGVSQSPSNKVTEKGKDVELRCDPISGHTALYWYRQSLGQGLEFLIYFQGNSAPDKSGLPSDRFSAERTGGSVSTLTIQRTQQEDSAVYLCASSLTSGNPDTQYFGPGTRLTVL.

CDR3 in amino acids: CASSPQVFDTEAFF. For the CDR3, the DNA is TGTGCCAGCAGCCCCCAGGTTTTTGACACTGAAGCTTTCTTT. The genes are TRBV7-9 and TRBJ1-1; D unclear. There are 14 residues in the CDR3. Germline lookup yields CDR1 SEHNR and CDR2 FQNEAQ (reference sequence). The V end lost 5 bases, the J end lost 3 bases, and 13 bases lay between the germline ends.

This chain joins TRBV5-1 and TRBJ2-7; D gene unclear. Germline V gene lookup returns CDR1 SGHRS and CDR2 YFSETQ. The CDR3 consists of 17 residues. The V gene lost 2 bases and the J gene lost 0 bases, with 18 bases spanning the gap. This CDR3 reads CASSLRFGQASSYEQYF. Here the CDR3 DNA reads TGCGCCAGCAGCTTAAGGTTCGGGCAGGCCAGCTCCTACGAGCAGTACTTC.

In this sample, this clone is medium-sized (0.01 to 0.1%). This chain connects TRBV15 to TRBJ2-7; possibly TRBD1 for D (6 bases). This CDR3 contains 17 residues. V was shortened by 0 bases and J by 5 bases, with 20 bases between the two germline ends. The germline V gene has CDR1 LNHNV and CDR2 YYDKDF (reference sequence). The CDR3 nucleotides read TGTGCCACCAGCAGAGATTTGACAGGTCCCCCTGTAGACGAGCAGTACTTC. Its protein product is CATSRDLTGPPVDEQYF.

The genes are TRBV13 and TRBJ2-7, with 12 bases matching TRBD2. This CDR3 has 15 amino acids. V gave up 8 bases and J gave up 1 base; unmatched junction bases: 6. Germline V gene data show CDR1 as PRHDT and CDR2 as FYEKMQ (reference sequence). CDR3 sequence reads: CASSRTSGISYEQYF. CDR3 bases: TGTGCCAGCTCAAGGACTAGCGGGATATCCTACGAGCAGTACTTC.

This chain links TRBV7-8 with TRBJ1-4; possible D gene TRBD1, 5 bases. Trimming took 2 bases from V and 0 from J, leaving 13 bases between them. Germline CDR1 is SGHVS and CDR2 is FQNEAQ. The CDR3 has 17 residues. The DNA of the CDR3 is TGTGCCAGCAGCTTAATGGGACGGGGTGCAACTAATGAAAAACTGTTTTTT. It translates to CASSLMGRGATNEKLFF.

This chain connects TRBV6-5 to TRBJ1-3; unclear D gene. This CDR3 spans 15 amino acids. V was shortened by 0 bases and J by 4 bases, with 10 bases between the two germline ends. CDR1 is MNHEY and CDR2 is SVGAGI in the germline V gene. The CDR3 loop is CASSYSGRTGNTIYF. The CDR3 region has the DNA TGTGCCAGCAGTTACTCGGGCAGGACCGGAAACACCATATATTTT.

J is TRBJ2-1 and V is TRBV5-4; 7 nucleotides align to TRBD2. Losses at the gene ends were 3 bases for V and 3 bases for J; bases not matched to a gene: 3. The CDR3 consists of 14 residues. The germline V gene has CDR1 SGHNT and CDR2 YYREEE (reference sequence). The CDR3 region has the DNA TGTGCCAGCAGCTGGGGAGGGTTCTACAATGAGCAGTTCTTC. This codes for CASSWGGFYNEQFF.

The chain uses TRBV4-1 and TRBJ1-1, with TRBD1 as a possible D gene (5 bases). CDR1 and CDR2 (germline): MGHRA, YSYEKL. The CDR3 is 16 amino acids. V lost 1 base and J lost 5, with 17 bases in between. The CDR3 DNA reads as TGCGCCAGCAGCCAAGTAGGCGGAAGGGGAGAGACTGAAGCTTTCTTT. Protein sequence: CASSQVGGRGETEAFF.

The rearrangement links TRBV29-1 to TRBJ2-7; TRBD2 agrees at 16 bases. Germline CDR1 reads SQVTM; CDR2 reads ANQGSEA. The CDR3 consists of 15 residues. With 7 bases clipped from V and 2 bases from J, the junction kept 5 bases outside the gene matches. CDR3 sequence: CSAGTSGRATYEQYF. Here the CDR3 DNA reads TGCAGCGCCGGGACTAGCGGGAGGGCCACCTACGAGCAGTACTTC.

The rearrangement joins TRBV4-2 to TRBJ2-7; no firm D call. Germline V gene lookup returns CDR1 LGHNA and CDR2 YNFKEQ. The CDR3 is made up of 14 amino acids. Deletions cut 3 bases from V and 2 bases from J, with 11 bases between. The DNA for the CDR3 is TGTGCCAGCAGCCAGTCGACATCTACCTACGAGCAGTACTTC. Residues: CASSQSTSTYEQYF.

The chain couples TRBV30 to TRBJ2-5, with 7 bases identical to TRBD1. With 3 bases clipped from V and 5 bases from J, the junction kept 12 bases outside the gene matches. The germline CDR1 and CDR2 sequences are GTSNPN and SVGIG (reference sequence). The CDR3 consists of 15 residues. The CDR3 protein is CAWREERGRGETQYF. The CDR3 DNA follows: TGTGCCTGGAGGGAGGAGAGGGGGCGAGGGGAGACCCAGTACTTC.

V gene TRBV5-1 combines with J gene TRBJ2-3; 9 bases are shared with TRBD1. Germline V lookup: CDR1 SGHRS, CDR2 YFSETQ. Trimming cost V 2 bases and J 4 bases; bases outside gene matches: 8. The length of the CDR3 is 16 residues. The DNA for the CDR3 is TGCGCCAGCAGCTTTGGACAGGGGCGGTACGCAGATACGCAGTATTTT. This gives the protein CASSFGQGRYADTQYF.

The chain employs TRBV29-1 and TRBJ2-3; no clear D. Trimming took off 4 bases at V and 2 bases at J, with 19 bases between the two ends. The length of the CDR3 is 16 residues. Germline CDR1 is SQVTM and CDR2 is ANQGSEA. The CDR3 DNA follows: TGCAGCGTTGTAGTCCCCGAGGCCAGGAACACAGATACGCAGTATTTT. Translating it yields CSVVVPEARNTDTQYF.

This sequence joins TRBV6-5 and TRBJ2-7; TRBD1 matches 7 bases. Germline V gene data show CDR1 as MNHEY and CDR2 as SVGAGI. V dropped 2 bases and J dropped 7; count of bases not matched to a gene: 2. This CDR3 spans 12 amino acids. The CDR3 region has the DNA TGTGCCAGCAGTTACAGGGGGCGTGAGCAGTACTTC. Protein sequence: CASSYRGREQYF.

V and J are TRBV19 and TRBJ1-5; 8 bases agree with TRBD1. This CDR3 has 12 amino acids. The germline V gene has CDR1 LNHDA and CDR2 SQIVND (reference sequence). DNA of the CDR3: TGTGGTTCCAGGGGGCCGAATCAGCCCCAGCATTTT. This sequence encodes CGSRGPNQPQHF.

The chain uses TRBV27 and TRBJ2-2; D not resolved. V shed 6 bases and J shed 3 bases, with 8 bases lying between them. The CDR3 consists of 13 residues. CDR1 is MNHEY and CDR2 is SMNVEV in the germline V gene (reference sequence). The CDR3 DNA sequence: TGTGCCAGCAGCCTAACCCACACCGGGGAGCTGTTTTTT. It translates to CASSLTHTGELFF.

The genes are TRBV6-5 and TRBJ2-1; D call uncertain. V was clipped by 8 bases and J by 8 bases, with 19 bases between them. Germline assignment: CDR1 MNHEY and CDR2 SVGAGI. The CDR3 has 14 amino acids. The CDR3 coding sequence is TGTGCCAGCCAGGTGAGCTCGCCGCAGGATGAGCAGTTCTTC. It yields the protein CASQVSSPQDEQFF.

The chain joins TRBV6-1 to TRBJ2-3; TRBD2 matches at 7 bases. The CDR3 has 14 amino acids. V gave up 6 bases and J gave up 9 bases; unmatched junction bases: 12. Germline CDR1 reads MNHNS; CDR2 reads SASEGT. The DNA for the CDR3 is TGTGCCAGCAGGGGGGGGGAGGGCACGGGAACGCAGTATTTT. This sequence encodes CASRGGEGTGTQYF.

A remark on this clone: Compared with germline, one end of the junction differs, possibly owing to a read error. The genes are TRBV2 and TRBJ1-1, with TRBD1 as a possible D gene (6 bases). Germline loops: CDR1 SNHLY, CDR2 FYNNEI. The CDR3 has 14 residues. CDR3 nucleotide sequence: TGTGCCAGCACTGAACAGGGCTTGAACACTGAAGCTTTCTTT. Its translation: CASTEQGLNTEAFF.

The V gene is TRBV10-2, the J gene TRBJ2-7; TRBD1 or TRBD2 may be the D gene (6 bases each). The germline CDR1 and CDR2 sequences are WSHSY and SAAADI. With 6 bases removed from V and 7 bases from J, the gap between germline ends came to 10 bases. This CDR3 has 11 amino acids. The CDR3 DNA reads as TGCGCCAGCAGCCTAGGGGGGGAGCAGTACTTC. Translating gives CASSLGGEQYF.

This clone came up once. This chain links TRBV7-8 with TRBJ1-2, with no clear D. V was trimmed by 3 bases and J by 0 bases, leaving 26 bases between them. This CDR3 has 20 residues. Germline V gene lookup returns CDR1 SGHVS and CDR2 FQNEAQ. As DNA, the CDR3 is TGTGCCAGCAGCTTGTCGTCGGGCGTCGCTCTACAATTATCTAACTATGGCTACACCTTC. Translation: CASSLSSGVALQLSNYGYTF.

J is TRBJ2-7 and V is TRBV10-3; TRBD2 aligns across 8 bases. The length of the CDR3 is 16 residues. Germline V CDR1 and CDR2: ENHRY, SYGVKD. V dropped 2 bases and J dropped 1; count of bases not matched to a gene: 7. The CDR3 sequence is CAISEAGTRVSYEQYF. CDR3 coding DNA: TGTGCCATCAGTGAGGCCGGGACTAGGGTATCCTACGAGCAGTACTTC.